This T cell receptor (beta chain) emerged from a study of early T cells in non-severe SARS-CoV-2 infection. Study-level information: The study sequenced bulk RNA from unsorted whole blood, with chains unpaired.

The CDR3 is 12 residues long. The germline gives CDR1 ENHRY, CDR2 SYGVKD. V lost 7 bases and J 8 bases, leaving 14 bases between the germline ends. Remarks on this clonotype: What it recognizes is unknown.

Unique molecular identifiers tagged individual cDNA molecules. TCRdb re-derived calls from the 5' RACE reads in MiXCR, one entry per CDR3 protein. The sample has some 120,000 distinct CDR3 sequences, around 14% seen once; the top ten hold 21%. Overall study findings and caveats: Matches to VDJdb favored anti-spike CD8 responses and missed private and CD4 specificities.

This rearrangement joins TRBV10-3 to TRBJ1-1; D remains unclear. This sequence was found in an adult who was a healthcare worker with PCR-confirmed SARS-CoV-2 infection or an uninfected control (not recorded which). Specimen: whole blood. The CDR3 here is CAITNSAAEAFF. The DNA for the CDR3 is TGTGCCATCACAAATTCGGCGGCAGAAGCTTTCTTT.